This passage covers 29 T cell receptor beta chains from one sample sequenced in a study of shared clonotypes between healthy human individuals (dated by TCRdb to the early 2020s). Receptor libraries were prepared by the immunoSEQ multiplex PCR assay. Here the immuneACCESS table is served through TCRdb, limited to in-frame sequences with V and J called. Missing clones are a known gap in these copies; in checked studies unresolved V genes cover under half, and the rest lacks a known reason. The sample table lists about 480,000 clones, 79% of them with a count of one. 10% to 15% of the sample belongs to the ten largest clones. The sample taken for sequencing was PBMCs. All receptors come from a woman aged 40 to 55 in good health. Some clones in this sample may be carry-over from other donors' samples.

V is TRBV19 and J is TRBJ1-5; no definite D call. From germline, CDR1 is LNHDA and CDR2 SQIVND (reference sequence). The CDR3 runs 16 residues. The V and J ends lost 3 bases and 10 bases respectively, with 22 bases between them. The CDR3 DNA sequence: TGTGCCAGTAGTATTGGGCGATTGGGAAAATCAAACCCCCAGCATTTT. Protein: CASSIGRLGKSNPQHF.

The J gene is TRBJ2-1, the V gene TRBV10-2, with D perhaps TRBD1 or TRBD2 (5 bases each). Trimming cost V 5 bases and J 10 bases, with 9 bases left between them. The CDR3 has 11 amino acids. From germline, CDR1 is WSHSY and CDR2 SAAADI. CDR3 DNA: TGCGCCAGCAGTCACTGGGGGGAGCAGTTCTTC. As protein: CASSHWGEQFF.

The V gene is TRBV10-3, the J gene TRBJ1-1, with TRBD1 matching over 9 bases. CDR3 length equals 14 residues. Per germline, CDR1 ENHRY and CDR2 SYGVKD. V lost 6 bases, J lost 8 bases, and 10 bases stayed unmatched. CDR3 DNA sequence: TGTGCCATCAGCGACTTCGGACAGGGGAAGGAAGCTTTCTTT. Translated: CAISDFGQGKEAFF.

The J gene is TRBJ2-3, the V gene TRBV5-1; D remains ambiguous. The V gene's germline CDR1 is SGHRS and CDR2 YFSETQ. This CDR3 spans 19 amino acids. Trimming removed 0 bases from V and 4 bases from J, with 24 bases in between. This CDR3 reads CASSLAFRFQMRVADTQYF. In nucleotides, the CDR3 is TGCGCCAGCAGCTTGGCTTTTCGGTTCCAGATGAGAGTCGCAGATACGCAGTATTTT.

The chain couples TRBV19 to TRBJ2-7; no definite D call. Trimming left V 3 bases short and J 5 bases short, with 11 bases between. The V gene's germline CDR1 is LNHDA and CDR2 SQIVND (reference sequence). CDR3 length: 13 amino acids. Here the CDR3 DNA reads TGTGCCAGTAGTATGCGTGGACGGGACGAGCAGTACTTC. It is translated as CASSMRGRDEQYF.

Only a few counts were recorded for this clone. The chain carries TRBV4-3 and TRBJ2-7, with 11 bases that match TRBD1. Germline CDR1 reads LGHNA; CDR2 reads YSLEER. Trimming took 4 bases from V and 2 from J; bases not matched to a gene: 4. The CDR3 is 15 residues long. This chain's CDR3 is CASSLGTGGAYEQYF. Written as DNA, the CDR3 is TGCGCCAGCAGCCTCGGGACAGGGGGGGCCTACGAGCAGTACTTC.

This clone was observed a few times. The rearrangement joins TRBV7-3 to TRBJ1-1; tentatively, D is TRBD1 (6 bases). V lost 5 bases and J lost 5, with 15 bases in between. The CDR3 is 14 residues long. Germline assignment: CDR1 SGHTA and CDR2 FQGTGA. The DNA of the CDR3 is TGTGCCAGCAGCGCACAGGGTCTGGGGACTGAAGCTTTCTTT. Amino acid sequence: CASSAQGLGTEAFF.

The chain has TRBV7-8 and TRBJ2-3, with 9 bases matching TRBD2. Germline V gives CDR1 SGHVS, CDR2 FQNEAQ. After removal of 6 bases from V and 0 bases from J, the junction contained 7 bases not matched to a gene. This CDR3 region has 16 residues. In DNA, the CDR3 is TGTGCCAGCAGGCCTCGGACTAGCGAGAGCACAGATACGCAGTATTTT. Protein: CASRPRTSESTDTQYF. The full variable domain, its missing parts supplied by reference TRBV7-8 and TRBJ2-3, is GAGVSQSPRYKVAKRGQDVALRCDPISGHVSLFWYQQALGQGPEFLTYFQNEAQLDKSGLPSDRFFAERPEGSVSTLKIQRTQQEDSAVYLCASRPRTSESTDTQYFGPGTRLTVL.

V is TRBV5-5 and J is TRBJ2-5, with no clear D. The CDR3 is 13 amino acids. V was shortened by 5 bases and J by 2 bases, with 10 bases between the two germline ends. In germline, CDR1 is SGHKS, CDR2 YYEKEE (reference sequence). For the CDR3, the DNA is TGTGCCAGCAGACGAACAGAACAAGAGACCCAGTACTTC. Amino acid sequence: CASRRTEQETQYF.

The chain links TRBV6-1 to TRBJ2-7, with D possibly TRBD1 on 5 matching bases. The germline V gene has CDR1 MNHNS and CDR2 SASEGT. Trimming pared 0 bases from V and 1 base from J, leaving 10 bases between. The CDR3 is 15 amino acids. In nucleotides, the CDR3 is TGTGCCAGCAGTGAAGCATGGCAGGGTTCCTACGAGCAGTACTTC. Encoded protein: CASSEAWQGSYEQYF.

The chain carries TRBV6-1 and TRBJ2-5; 9 bases are shared with TRBD1. CDR3 length equals 16 residues. J lost 5 bases, V lost 1 base, and 8 bases had no gene match. The germline V gene encodes CDR1 MNHNS and CDR2 SASEGT. The CDR3 region has the DNA TGTGCCAGCAGTGAAGACAGGGGGCGCCTTTGGGAGACCCAGTACTTC. It specifies CASSEDRGRLWETQYF.

This chain connects TRBV18 to TRBJ1-1, with D possibly being TRBD1 (5 bases). The CDR3 length is 15 residues. The germline V and J ends were trimmed by 3 bases and 3 bases, with 14 bases remaining between them. CDR1 KGHSH and CDR2 LQKENI come from the germline V gene. The CDR3 nucleotides are TGTGCCAGCTCACCCCGGGGGGTAGGGGACACTGAAGCTTTCTTT. Its protein product is CASSPRGVGDTEAFF.

V usage is TRBV11-3 and J usage is TRBJ2-7; 8 bases fit TRBD1. V lost 5 bases to trimming and J lost 5 bases; unmatched junction nucleotides: 8. Germline CDR1 is SGHNT and CDR2 is YENEEA. The CDR3 is 14 amino acids. CDR3 in DNA: TGTGCCAGCAGCCCGCGGACAGGGATCAACGAGCAGTACTTC. Protein product: CASSPRTGINEQYF.

The chain links TRBV28 to TRBJ2-1; D is possibly TRBD2 (5 bases). The germline V gene encodes CDR1 MDHEN and CDR2 SYDVKM. V lost 4 bases, J lost 9 bases, and 10 bases lay in between. This CDR3 comprises 12 residues. The CDR3 nucleotides read TGTGCCAGCAGTTCTAGCCGGCCTGAGCAGTTCTTC. This encodes CASSSSRPEQFF.

This chain links TRBV7-9 with TRBJ1-1; 8 positions agree with TRBD1. This CDR3 comprises 13 residues. The V segment lost 4 bases and the J segment 7 bases; nucleotides outside the gene matches: 5. Germline V gene sequence: CDR1 SEHNR, CDR2 FQNEAQ (reference sequence). The CDR3 DNA sequence: TGTGCCAGCAGCTCCAGGGGGCGCGATGAAGCTTTCTTT. This sequence encodes CASSSRGRDEAFF.

J is TRBJ1-5 and V is TRBV30, with D unresolved. CDR3 length: 15 residues. V was trimmed by 2 bases and J by 0 bases, leaving 11 bases between them. Germline assignment: CDR1 GTSNPN and CDR2 SVGIG (reference sequence). The CDR3 region is CAWSIGLVSNQPQHF. The CDR3 coding sequence is TGTGCCTGGAGTATCGGTTTGGTTAGCAATCAGCCCCAGCATTTT.

This chain uses TRBV4-1 with TRBJ2-1; D call uncertain. This CDR3 comprises 17 residues. Germline assignment: CDR1 MGHRA and CDR2 YSYEKL. The V end was cut by 1 base, the J end by 4 bases, with 17 bases between. CDR3 loop: CASSQVVIGVGYNEQFF. The CDR3 DNA reads TGCGCCAGCAGCCAAGTTGTTATTGGCGTGGGATACAATGAGCAGTTCTTC.

The chain has TRBV2 and TRBJ1-5; D is unresolved. The CDR3 extends over 14 amino acids. V lost 6 bases and J 0 bases, leaving 9 bases between the germline ends. The V gene's germline CDR1 is SNHLY and CDR2 FYNNEI. This chain's CDR3 is CASRNYPSNQPQHF. For the CDR3, the DNA is TGTGCCAGCAGAAACTACCCTAGCAATCAGCCCCAGCATTTT.

This clone was found once. Additional DNA sequences in this sample encode the identical CDR3. The V gene is TRBV6-5, the J gene TRBJ2-3, with 9 bases aligning to TRBD1. J gave up 4 bases and V 4 bases, and 9 bases lay outside the gene matches. The CDR3 loop spans 16 amino acids. Germline V gene sequence: CDR1 MNHEY, CDR2 SVGAGI. CDR3 in amino acids: CASSSSDRGRPDTQYF. The DNA for the CDR3 is TGTGCCAGCAGTTCCTCGGACAGGGGCCGTCCAGATACGCAGTATTTT.

The chain carries TRBV15 and TRBJ1-1; D is possibly TRBD1 (6 bases). Germline CDR1 and CDR2: LNHNV and YYDKDF (reference sequence). The CDR3 is 15 amino acids. V gave up 0 bases and J gave up 9 bases, with 17 bases separating them. This CDR3 is CATSRDERGAWKAFF. The CDR3, as DNA: TGTGCCACCAGCAGAGATGAAAGGGGGGCTTGGAAAGCTTTCTTT.

This chain links TRBV2 with TRBJ1-6; no clear D gene. Trimming took 6 bases from V and 8 from J, leaving 8 bases between them. Germline values: CDR1 SNHLY, CDR2 FYNNEI. The CDR3 is 12 residues long. The DNA of the CDR3 is TGTGCCAGCAGCGGCGGGGATTCACCCCTCCACTTT. This codes for CASSGGDSPLHF. The whole variable domain, remainder taken from reference TRBV2 and TRBJ1-6, is EPEVTQTPSHQVTQMGQEVILRCVPISNHLYFYWYRQILGQKVEFLVSFYNNEISEKSEIFDDQFSVERPDGSNFTLKIRSTKLEDSAMYFCASSGGDSPLHFGNGTRLTVT.

The chain carries TRBV19 and TRBJ2-7, with D perhaps being TRBD1 or TRBD2 (5 bases each). Per the germline V gene, CDR1 is LNHDA and CDR2 is SQIVND (reference sequence). V shed 4 bases and J shed 0 bases, with 10 bases lying between them. CDR3 length: 14 residues. DNA of the CDR3: TGTGCCAGTAGTAACCGGGGCCGCTCCTACGAGCAGTACTTC. This sequence encodes CASSNRGRSYEQYF.

This clone was found a few times. This sequence joins TRBV2 and TRBJ1-4; the D gene is possibly TRBD1 (5 bases). Germline CDR1 SNHLY, CDR2 FYNNEI. There are 14 residues in the CDR3. V lost 4 bases to trimming and J lost 5 bases, with 11 bases between them. The DNA of the CDR3 is TGTGCCAGCAGTGCCCGCGGGGGGAATGAAAAACTGTTTTTT. As protein: CASSARGGNEKLFF.

This chain connects TRBV10-2 to TRBJ2-5, with TRBD2 identical over 13 bases. Losses at the gene ends were 2 bases for V and 5 bases for J; bases not matched to a gene: 5. Germline values: CDR1 WSHSY, CDR2 SAAADI. The CDR3 spans 16 residues. CDR3 region: CASSETSGRAVETQYF. CDR3 nucleotides: TGCGCCAGCAGTGAGACTAGCGGGAGGGCCGTTGAGACCCAGTACTTC.

The gene calls are TRBV5-1 and TRBJ2-3; 10 nucleotides match TRBD2. CDR3 size: 15 residues. With 4 bases clipped from V and 4 bases from J, the junction kept 6 bases outside the gene matches. Germline CDR1 reads SGHRS; CDR2 reads YFSETQ. CDR3 in amino acids: CASSRAGGGSDTQYF. CDR3 sequence (DNA): TGCGCCAGCAGCAGAGCGGGAGGGGGTTCAGATACGCAGTATTTT.

The chain has TRBV9 and TRBJ1-2, with TRBD1 as a possible D gene (5 bases). CDR3 length: 14 amino acids. The germline V gene has CDR1 SGDLS and CDR2 YYNGEE. V was shortened by 2 bases and J by 5 bases, with 13 bases between the two germline ends. CDR3 residues: CASSVTGTEYGYTF. The CDR3 DNA reads as TGTGCCAGCAGCGTTACCGGGACGGAGTATGGCTACACCTTC.

The gene calls are TRBV19 and TRBJ2-1; 9 nucleotides align to TRBD1. This CDR3 is built from 16 residues. The V segment lost 6 bases and the J segment 2 bases; nucleotides outside the gene matches: 8. CDR1 is LNHDA, CDR2 SQIVND, per germline (reference sequence). The CDR3 is CASRLAGTGTYNEQFF. CDR3 nucleotide sequence: TGTGCCAGTAGGCTAGCCGGGACAGGGACCTACAATGAGCAGTTCTTC.

The rearrangement links TRBV5-8 to TRBJ2-7; the D gene could be TRBD1 or TRBD2 (5 bases each). This CDR3 has 15 amino acids. Germline V gene sequence: CDR1 SGHTS, CDR2 YDEGEE. With 6 bases removed from V and 0 bases from J, the gap between germline ends came to 16 bases. The CDR3 is CASNLRDRSSYEQYF. CDR3 in DNA: TGTGCCAGCAACCTCCGGGACCGCAGCTCCTACGAGCAGTACTTC. Combining the CDR3 with reference TRBV5-8 and TRBJ2-7 gives the whole variable domain EAGVTQSPTHLIKTRGQQATLRCSPISGHTSVYWYQQALGLGLQFLLWYDEGEERNRGNFPPRFSGRQFPNYSSELNVNALELEDSALYLCASNLRDRSSYEQYFGPGTRLTVT.

This clone occurred many times. This chain connects TRBV27 to TRBJ2-3; D is perhaps TRBD2 (5 bases). V was clipped by 2 bases and J by 2 bases, with 11 bases between them. This CDR3 contains 15 residues. CDR1 is MNHEY, CDR2 SMNVEV, per germline (reference sequence). The CDR3 reads CASSLRELVTDTQYF. The CDR3 DNA reads as TGTGCCAGCAGTTTAAGGGAGTTGGTCACAGATACGCAGTATTTT.